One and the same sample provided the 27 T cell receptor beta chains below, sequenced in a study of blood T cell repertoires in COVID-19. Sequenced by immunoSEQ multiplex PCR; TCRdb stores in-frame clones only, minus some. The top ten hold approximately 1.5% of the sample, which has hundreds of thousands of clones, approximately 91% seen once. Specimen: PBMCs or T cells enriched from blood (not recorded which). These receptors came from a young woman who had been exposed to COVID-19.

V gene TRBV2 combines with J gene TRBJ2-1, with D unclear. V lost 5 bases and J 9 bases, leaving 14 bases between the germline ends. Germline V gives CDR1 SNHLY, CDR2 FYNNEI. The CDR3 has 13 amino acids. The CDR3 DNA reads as TGTGCCAGCAGTCTTGGAGTTCGCATTGAGCAGTTCTTC. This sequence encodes CASSLGVRIEQFF.

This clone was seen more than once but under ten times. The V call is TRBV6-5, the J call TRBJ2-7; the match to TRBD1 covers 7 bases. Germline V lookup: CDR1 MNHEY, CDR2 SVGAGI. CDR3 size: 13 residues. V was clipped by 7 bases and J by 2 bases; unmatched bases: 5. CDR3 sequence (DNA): TGTGCCAGCACCAGGGACAGACCCTACGAGCAGTACTTC. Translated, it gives CASTRDRPYEQYF.

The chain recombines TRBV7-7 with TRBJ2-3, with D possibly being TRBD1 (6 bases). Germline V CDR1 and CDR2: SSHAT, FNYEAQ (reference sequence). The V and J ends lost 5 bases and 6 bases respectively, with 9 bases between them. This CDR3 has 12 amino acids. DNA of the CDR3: TGTGCCAGCAGCCAACAGGGCGATACGCAGTATTTT. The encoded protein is CASSQQGDTQYF.

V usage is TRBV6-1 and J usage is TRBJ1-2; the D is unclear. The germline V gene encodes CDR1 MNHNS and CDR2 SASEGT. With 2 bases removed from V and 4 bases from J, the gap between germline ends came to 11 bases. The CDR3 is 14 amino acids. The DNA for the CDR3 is TGTGCCAGCAGTGAATCCGGGTCGGGCTATGGCTACACCTTC. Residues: CASSESGSGYGYTF.

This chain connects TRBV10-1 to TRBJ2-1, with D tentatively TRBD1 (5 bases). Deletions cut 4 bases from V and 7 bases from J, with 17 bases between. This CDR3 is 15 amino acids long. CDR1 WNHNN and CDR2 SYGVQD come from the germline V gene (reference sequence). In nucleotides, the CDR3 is TGCGCCAGCAGTGTCGACAGCTTCAAAGGTAATGAGCAGTTCTTC. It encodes CASSVDSFKGNEQFF.

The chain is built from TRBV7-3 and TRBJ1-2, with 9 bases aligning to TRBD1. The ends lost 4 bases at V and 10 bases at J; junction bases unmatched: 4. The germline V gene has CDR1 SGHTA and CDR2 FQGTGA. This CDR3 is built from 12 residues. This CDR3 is CASSSGQGDYTF. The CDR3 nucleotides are TGTGCCAGCAGCTCGGGACAGGGAGACTACACCTTC.

CDR3 nucleotides: TGTGCCACCAGCCCAGGGGGTTCCAAAAACATTCAGTACTTC. It encodes CATSPGGSKNIQYF. V and J are TRBV15 and TRBJ2-4; 7 nucleotides line up with TRBD1. The CDR3 is 14 amino acids. Germline trimming cut 5 bases from V and 2 bases from J; bases unmatched to any gene: 3. Germline assignment: CDR1 LNHNV and CDR2 YYDKDF (reference sequence).

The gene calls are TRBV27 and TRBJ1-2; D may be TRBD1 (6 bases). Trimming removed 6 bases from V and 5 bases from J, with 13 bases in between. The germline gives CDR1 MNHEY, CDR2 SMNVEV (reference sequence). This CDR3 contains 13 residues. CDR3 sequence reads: CASRPQGGYGYTF. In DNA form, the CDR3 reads TGTGCCAGCAGACCACAAGGGGGATATGGCTACACCTTC.

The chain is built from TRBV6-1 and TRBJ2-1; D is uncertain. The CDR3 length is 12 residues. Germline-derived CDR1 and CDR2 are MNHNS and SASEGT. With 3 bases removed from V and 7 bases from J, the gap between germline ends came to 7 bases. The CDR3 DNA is TGTGCCAGCAGTGAGCGGTGGAATGAGCAGTTCTTC. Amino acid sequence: CASSERWNEQFF.

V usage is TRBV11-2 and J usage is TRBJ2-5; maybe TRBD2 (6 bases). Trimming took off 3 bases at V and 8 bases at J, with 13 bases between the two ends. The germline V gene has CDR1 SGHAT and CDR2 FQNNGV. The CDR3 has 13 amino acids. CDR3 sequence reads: CASSLKREATQYF. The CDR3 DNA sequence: TGTGCCAGCAGCTTGAAGAGGGAGGCAACCCAGTACTTC.

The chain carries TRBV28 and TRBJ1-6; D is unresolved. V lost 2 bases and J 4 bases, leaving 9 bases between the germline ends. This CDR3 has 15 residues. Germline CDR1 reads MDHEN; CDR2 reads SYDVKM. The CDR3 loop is CASSLGSAYNSPLHF. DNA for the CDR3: TGTGCCAGCAGTTTAGGATCAGCGTATAATTCACCCCTCCACTTT.

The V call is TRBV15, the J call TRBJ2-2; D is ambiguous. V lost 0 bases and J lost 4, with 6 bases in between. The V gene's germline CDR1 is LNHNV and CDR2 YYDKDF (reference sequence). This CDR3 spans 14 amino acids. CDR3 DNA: TGTGCCACCAGCAGAGATCTAACCACCGGGGAGCTGTTTTTT. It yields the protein CATSRDLTTGELFF.

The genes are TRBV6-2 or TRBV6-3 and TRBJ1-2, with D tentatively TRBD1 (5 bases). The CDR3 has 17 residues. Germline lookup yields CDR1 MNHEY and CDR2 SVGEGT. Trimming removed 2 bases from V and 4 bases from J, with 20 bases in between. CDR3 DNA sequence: TGTGCCAGCAGTTACCCCCGCCTAATGACAGAAGGCTATGGCTACACCTTC. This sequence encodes CASSYPRLMTEGYGYTF.

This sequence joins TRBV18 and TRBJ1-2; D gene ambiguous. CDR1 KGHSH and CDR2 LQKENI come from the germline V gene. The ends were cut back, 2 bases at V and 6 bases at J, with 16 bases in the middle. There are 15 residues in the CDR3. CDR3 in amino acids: CASSPNTYGEDGYTF. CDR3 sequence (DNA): TGTGCCAGCTCACCAAATACATACGGAGAGGATGGCTACACCTTC.

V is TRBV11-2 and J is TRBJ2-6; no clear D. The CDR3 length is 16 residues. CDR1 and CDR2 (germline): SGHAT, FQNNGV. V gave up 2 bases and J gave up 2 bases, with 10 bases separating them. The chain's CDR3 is CASSLSRVPGANVLTF. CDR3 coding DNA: TGTGCCAGCAGCTTATCTCGGGTTCCTGGGGCCAACGTCCTGACTTTC.

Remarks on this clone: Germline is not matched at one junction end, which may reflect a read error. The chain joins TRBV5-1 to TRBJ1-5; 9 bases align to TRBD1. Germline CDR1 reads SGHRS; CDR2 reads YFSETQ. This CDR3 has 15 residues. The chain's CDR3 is CASSSGQGSNQPQHF. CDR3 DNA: TGCGCCAGCAGCTCGGGACAGGGTAGCAACCAGCCCCAGCATTTT. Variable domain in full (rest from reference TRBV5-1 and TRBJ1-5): KAGVTQTPRYLIKTRGQQVTLSCSPISGHRSVSWYQQTPGQGLQFLFEYFSETQRNKGNFPGRFSGRQFSNSRSEMNVSTLELGDSALYLCASSSGQGSNQPQHFGDGTRLSIL.

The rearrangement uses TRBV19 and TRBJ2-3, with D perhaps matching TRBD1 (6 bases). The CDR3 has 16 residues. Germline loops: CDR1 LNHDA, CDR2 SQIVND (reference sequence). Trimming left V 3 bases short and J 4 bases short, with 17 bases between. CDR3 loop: CASSISARGIADTQYF. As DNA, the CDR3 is TGTGCCAGTAGTATCTCGGCCAGGGGTATAGCAGATACGCAGTATTTT. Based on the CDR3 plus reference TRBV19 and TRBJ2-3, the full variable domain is DGGITQSPKYLFRKEGQNVTLSCEQNLNHDAMYWYRQDPGQGLRLIYYSQIVNDFQKGDIAEGYSVSREKKESFPLTVTSAQKNPTAFYLCASSISARGIADTQYFGPGTRLTVL.

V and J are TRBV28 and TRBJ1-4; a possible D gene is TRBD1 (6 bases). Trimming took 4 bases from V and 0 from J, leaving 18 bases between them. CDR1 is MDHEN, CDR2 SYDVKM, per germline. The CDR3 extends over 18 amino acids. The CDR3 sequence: CASSSSILRTATNEKLFF. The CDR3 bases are TGTGCCAGCAGTTCCAGCATCCTTCGGACAGCAACTAATGAAAAACTGTTTTTT. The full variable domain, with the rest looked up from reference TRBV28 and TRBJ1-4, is DVKVTQSSRYLVKRTGEKVFLECVQDMDHENMFWYRQDPGLGLRLIYFSYDVKMKEKGDIPEGYSVSREKKERFSLILESASTNQTSMYLCASSSSILRTATNEKLFFGSGTQLSVL.

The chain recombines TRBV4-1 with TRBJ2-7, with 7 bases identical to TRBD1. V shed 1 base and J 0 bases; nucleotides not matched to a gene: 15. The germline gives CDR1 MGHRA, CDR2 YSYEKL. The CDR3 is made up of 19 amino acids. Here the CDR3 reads CASSQALGGRGRGSYEQYF. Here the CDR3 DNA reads TGCGCCAGCAGCCAAGCTCTAGGGGGCAGAGGTAGGGGCTCCTACGAGCAGTACTTC.

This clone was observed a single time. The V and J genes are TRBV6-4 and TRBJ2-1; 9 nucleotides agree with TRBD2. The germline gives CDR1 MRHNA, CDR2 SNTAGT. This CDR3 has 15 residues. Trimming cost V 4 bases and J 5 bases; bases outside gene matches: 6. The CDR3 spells CASSVAGGEHNEQFF. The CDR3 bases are TGTGCCAGCAGTGTCGCGGGAGGGGAGCACAATGAGCAGTTCTTC.

DNA for the CDR3: TGTGCCAGCGGGAGTCGAGAGACCCAGTACTTC. Its protein is CASGSRETQYF. The chain links TRBV9 to TRBJ2-5; D is perhaps TRBD2 (5 bases). Germline loops: CDR1 SGDLS, CDR2 YYNGEE. Trimming left V 7 bases short and J 4 bases short, with 8 bases between. This CDR3 contains 11 residues.

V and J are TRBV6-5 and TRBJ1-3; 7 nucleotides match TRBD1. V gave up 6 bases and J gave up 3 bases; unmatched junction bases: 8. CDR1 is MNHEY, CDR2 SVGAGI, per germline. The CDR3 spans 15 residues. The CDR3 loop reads CASRSDRVGGNTIYF. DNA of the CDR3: TGTGCCAGCAGGTCCGACAGGGTCGGTGGAAACACCATATATTTT.

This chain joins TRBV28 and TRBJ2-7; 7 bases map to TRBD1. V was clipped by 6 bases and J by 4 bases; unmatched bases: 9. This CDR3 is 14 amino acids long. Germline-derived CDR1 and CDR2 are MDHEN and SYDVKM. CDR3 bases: TGTGCCAGCAGATCCGGACAGGTAACTTACGAGCAGTACTTC. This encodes CASRSGQVTYEQYF.

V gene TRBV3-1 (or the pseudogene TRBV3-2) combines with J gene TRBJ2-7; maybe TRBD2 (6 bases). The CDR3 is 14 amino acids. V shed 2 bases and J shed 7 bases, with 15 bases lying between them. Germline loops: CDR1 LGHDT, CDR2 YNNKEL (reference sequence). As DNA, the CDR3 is TGTGCCAGCAGCCAACCCGGGGACGGGAGAGAGCAGTACTTC. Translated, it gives CASSQPGDGREQYF.

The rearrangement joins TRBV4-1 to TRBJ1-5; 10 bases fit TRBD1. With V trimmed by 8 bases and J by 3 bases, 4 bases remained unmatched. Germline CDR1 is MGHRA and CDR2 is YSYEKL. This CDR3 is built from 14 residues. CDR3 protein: CASSDRGYNQPQHF. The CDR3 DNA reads TGCGCCAGCTCGGACAGGGGGTACAATCAGCCCCAGCATTTT.

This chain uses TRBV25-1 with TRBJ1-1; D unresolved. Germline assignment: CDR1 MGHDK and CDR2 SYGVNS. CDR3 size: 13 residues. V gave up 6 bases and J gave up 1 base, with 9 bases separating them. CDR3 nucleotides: TGTGCCAGCAGCGGGTTTGGGAACACTGAAGCTTTCTTT. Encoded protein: CASSGFGNTEAFF.

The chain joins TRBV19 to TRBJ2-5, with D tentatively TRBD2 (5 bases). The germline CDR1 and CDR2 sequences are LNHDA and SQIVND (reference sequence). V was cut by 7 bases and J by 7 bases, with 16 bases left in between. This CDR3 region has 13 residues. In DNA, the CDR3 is TGTGCCAGTAATGAGGGTTCCGCGGGGACCCAGTACTTC. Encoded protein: CASNEGSAGTQYF.